This record concerns one TCR beta chain sequence. This clone's antigen is unknown. No per-base quality is available; no much larger clone lies one base away. The data are from a study of cytomegalovirus exposure and HLA in healthy donors (dated by TCRdb to 2016 to 2017). About the study as a whole: According to an earlier analysis of 550 to 700 of the donors, about 179 million T cells yielded over 100 million unique TCR beta sequences and roughly 280 Gb of sequence data. Roughly 300 gigabases of sequencing data and 70 million to 95 million unique TCR sequences made up an early release that covered 500 to 700 HLA-typed donors. Among the roughly 390 genotyped donors, around 81% belonged to the genetic ancestry cluster associated with self-reported Caucasian donors. The study was designed to test whether signatures of past pathogen exposure could be identified by cataloging public T cell receptors. The study profiled the T cell repertoires of hundreds of subjects by immunosequencing and related them to cytomegalovirus serostatus. Besides the first cohort of roughly 700 subjects, a separate validation cohort made up of over 100 different subjects was used. To predict cytomegalovirus infection status, the study brought together high-throughput TCR immunosequencing, statistical association of individual TCRs with disease status, and machine learning. A later analysis re-examined previously published TCR beta repertoires from about 700 donors and added high-resolution HLA genotyping to investigate patterns of TCR occurrence. Rather than drawing on any new phenotypic data, the later analysis identified candidate immune exposures from TCR beta sequences and the way those sequences occurred across donors. An earlier analysis of roughly 600 of the donors used high-throughput TCR beta sequencing to judge whether each TCR beta V gene segment behaved as functional or pseudogenic. Donor age, sex, ethnicity and CMV serostatus were compiled alongside the repertoire data. A later genetic analysis used genome-wide SNP genotypes for about 65% of the roughly 670 donors, treating that subset as a discovery cohort. All discovery cohort repertoires had been generated on a single sequencing platform. HLA typing included class I and class II loci at four-digit resolution. Typing coverage differed by locus: A, B, C, DRB1 and DQB1 were typed in roughly 629-630 donors, DQA1 in about 550, DPA1 in approximately 610, and DPB1 in just under 490. Several DR-DQ haplotypes were handled as single units for association and clustering because linkage in the cohort was strong. Across approximately 400 genotyped donors of the cohort, an average of approximately 200,000 unique TCR beta nucleotide sequences per donor were sequenced, and about a sixth of those sequences were non-productive.

Here is what the overall study found, with its caveats: A later analysis found that most CMV-associated TCR beta chains appeared HLA-restricted, with HLA associations seemingly driven largely by CMV exposure. Roughly uniform sequencing depth across donors was assumed in presence/absence analyses, although this assumption may not hold. According to the authors, the approach could potentially be generalized to other disease states and immunological phenotypes. Assigning TCR associations to individual alleles was difficult when HLA alleles, especially DR and DQ, strongly co-occurred. The cohort was sequenced for TCR beta chains only, and without alpha or paired-chain data the features that could be detected were limited. Across donors, most TCR sequences were observed very rarely, whereas some public TCRs were present in many individuals. The 87-base-pair reads could not distinguish some IMGT-functional V segments, including TRBV6-2 and TRBV6-3, so those segments were excluded. The sequencing pipeline was judged likely to have produced a cluster of highly shared sequence variants as a technical artifact. According to a later analysis, TCR association rates differed among HLA loci, with DRB1 alleles showing the most associated TCRs and HLA-C alleles showing the fewest. The classifier was reported to diagnose cytomegalovirus status with high specificity and sensitivity in both the original and validation cohorts. Correlated functional status among segregating V segments might be attributable to linkage disequilibrium, but an unknown experimental factor could not be ruled out. In a later genetic analysis, fewer N-insertions in productive TCRs were reported among donors in an Asian-associated ancestry cluster than the approximately 710-donor mean. In a later analysis, several top co-occurrence clusters were reported to appear linked to parvovirus B19, influenza, CMV and Epstein-Barr virus. A total of about 180 TCR beta chains were listed by the study as associated with cytomegalovirus. V-gene and J-gene trimming of TCR beta chains was associated with a missense DCLRE1C variant in a later genetic analysis, and the association was replicated in an independent cohort. For the cohort, immune exposure information was limited to CMV serostatus. In a later analysis, 16,951 TCR beta sequences were associated with specific HLA alleles at a false discovery rate of 0.05. A few of the identified cytomegalovirus-associated TCR beta chains were confirmed in vitro to be specific for cytomegalovirus antigens. A later analysis found that HLA-associated TCR beta chains were more clonally expanded and had lower generation probabilities than equally common non-associated chains. In an earlier analysis of around 500 of the donors, most TCR beta V segments appeared in productive rearrangements about 90% or about 30% of the time, broadly matching IMGT annotations. Because counts were too low, seventeen rarely observed V segments, including chromosome 9 orphons, were excluded from the earlier analysis of a few hundred of the donors. Because HLA typing was missing for some donors at each locus, association tests included only the typed subset. A further reported finding was that TCR beta sequences accurately predicted the HLA-A and HLA-B alleles for most subjects in the first cohort.

In total, approximately 700 healthy bone marrow donors made up the cohort. All cohort members were sampled while nominally healthy, although unrecorded immune exposures were likely present. The donor was CMV seronegative and belonged to the group of under 400 seronegative cohort members. Each donor provided a peripheral blood sample, and peripheral blood mononuclear cells were used for TCR beta sequencing. Genomic DNA was extracted from the blood cell samples with the Qiagen DNeasy Blood Extraction Kit. The CDR3 runs 13 residues from the cysteine to the phenylalanine. The entry retains the CDR3 DNA only, 39 bases that are in frame from base 1. V loses 5 bases at its end and J loses 4 bases; junction bases beyond the gene matches: 2. The germline V gene specifies SNHLY as CDR1 and FYNNEI as CDR2. Receptors were amplified or captured by the immunoSEQ multiplex PCR assay. The multiplex PCR relied on a mix of 60 forward primers for TCR Vbeta segments and 13 reverse primers for TCR Jbeta segments. The CDR3 region of rearranged TCR beta genes was amplified from genomic DNA with a multiplex PCR assay. The amplified TCR beta libraries were sequenced on the Illumina HiSeq System as 87-base-pair reads. From the authors' description of their analysis: A later analysis tallied 75 million to 95 million unique TCR beta chains across the approximately 670 repertoires, and approximately 12 million of those chains were shared by two or more donors. Raw reads were error-corrected and collapsed into unique sequences with a nearest-neighbor algorithm that merged closely related sequences to remove PCR and sequencing errors. V, D and J gene segments were assigned by aligning CDR3 sequences to IMGT reference sequences. Each retained sequence needed at least a six-nucleotide match to both a V gene segment and a J gene segment. Rearrangements were classified as productive when the CDR3 lacked stop codons and remained in frame with V and J, and all other rearrangements were classified as non-productive. Following IMGT convention, CDR3 was defined as the stretch from the second conserved V-encoded cysteine to the conserved J-encoded phenylalanine. Sequences without an unambiguous match to a single V gene segment were excluded from the earlier analysis of almost 600 of the donors. An earlier analysis of some 500 of the donors classified V segments as functional when productive rearrangements were above 56.7% and as segregating when the standard deviation between donors was above 5%. To diagnose cytomegalovirus status from the catalog of TCR beta chain sequences, a statistical classification framework was built. A later analysis assigned V and J genes by comparing TCR nucleotide sequences with IMGT/GENE-DB human TR gene sequences. In a later analysis, CDR3 sequences and most-parsimonious VDJ recombination scenarios were assigned using the TCRdist pipeline. In a later analysis, each TCR beta chain was defined by its CDR3 amino acid sequence together with its V-gene family, and reads without a unique V-gene family were excluded. As a way to deal with suspected cross-contamination and a sequencing artifact, a later analysis dropped under 600 nucleotide sequences that were highly shared and had low generation probability. In a later analysis, a clonal expansion index for each public chain was calculated from normalized within-repertoire ranks of inferred template counts. Generation probabilities in a later analysis came from a VDJ recombination model fitted to out-of-frame rearrangements, and those results were checked against IGoR. In a later analysis, hypergeometric tests were used to score TCR-TCR, TCR-HLA and TCR-CMV co-occurrence, with a repertoire-size bias correction applied to TCR pairs. False discovery rates were estimated in a later analysis by permuting HLA or CMV assignments 20 times. In a later analysis, co-occurring TCRs were grouped using DBSCAN, and TCRdist sequence similarity was added for clustering within HLA-allele-positive subsets. Repertoires with fewer than 30,000 or more than 120,000 public chains were left out of co-occurrence clustering, as were about five repertoires with anomalous nucleotide sharing. In TCRdb, the immuneACCESS table is reduced to in-frame sequences with V and J assigned. These tables do not hold every clone; where another copy was compared, an unresolved V gene accounts for under half, and the others remain unexplained. For V, J and clone size, that table is used; D and trimming come from the DNA. This sample lists about 150,000 clones; roughly 78% were detected once. Of the sample, 3.1% is held by the ten largest clones.

Sequenced input: PBMCs. The chain uses TRBV2 and TRBJ1-1; TRBD1 matches 9 bases in the middle. The clonotype comes from a woman aged 40-49 years in good health and CMV-seronegative. The nucleotide sequence reads as follows: TGTGCCAGCAGTTTGACAGGGGGCACTGAAGCTTTCTTT. Its amino acids are CASSLTGGTEAFF.